These 24 T cell receptor beta chains were all obtained from the same sample, sequenced in a study of T-cell memory formation after mild COVID-19. Each CDR3 protein is one row after TCRdb ran MiXCR on the 5' RACE reads. Among some 160,000 distinct CDR3 sequences listed, roughly a third were seen once. The sample comprised PBMCs or a T cell subset sorted from them (not recorded which). The receptors here all came from an adult woman who had mild COVID-19 (a few samples of this study predate the infection). Cell type and time point are not known.

In this sample, this clonotype turned up a few times. The V and J genes are TRBV29-1 and TRBJ2-7; 9 bases map to TRBD1. Per the germline V gene, CDR1 is SQVTM and CDR2 is ANQGSEA. Trimming took 4 bases from V and 3 from J; bases not matched to a gene: 7. The CDR3 extends over 14 amino acids. CDR3 in amino acids: CSVGSGTGLYEQYF. As DNA, the CDR3 is TGCAGCGTTGGTTCCGGGACAGGGCTCTACGAGCAGTACTTC.

This chain links TRBV7-2 with TRBJ2-7; 7 nucleotides align to TRBD1. Germline V gene data show CDR1 as SGHTA and CDR2 as FQGNSA. The trim removed 4 bases at V and 5 bases at J, leaving 5 bases unmatched. The CDR3 is 13 amino acids. CDR3 loop: CASSSDRFNEQYF. The CDR3 nucleotides read TGTGCCAGCAGCTCGGACAGGTTCAACGAGCAGTACTTC.

This clonotype was picked up many times. The chain combines TRBV28 with TRBJ2-1; 14 bases align to TRBD2. Trimming took 6 bases from V and 4 from J; bases not matched to a gene: 11. Germline CDR1 is MDHEN and CDR2 is SYDVKM. The CDR3 has 18 residues. CDR3 DNA sequence: TGTGCCAGCAGCCTCGGGACTAGCGGGAGAAAGTCATACAATGAGCAGTTCTTC. Translation gives CASSLGTSGRKSYNEQFF.

In its sample, this clonotype was seen a few times. This chain joins TRBV7-2 and TRBJ2-7, with 11 bases lining up with TRBD2. The CDR3 runs to 19 residues. V lost 5 bases, J lost 3 bases, and 18 bases stayed unmatched. Germline assignment: CDR1 SGHTA and CDR2 FQGNSA. CDR3 bases: TGTGCCAGCAGCCCGGGACTGCGGTCCTTAGCGGGAGGGCGCTACGAGCAGTACTTC. Its translation is CASSPGLRSLAGGRYEQYF.

The rearrangement uses TRBV29-1 and TRBJ2-2; no clear D. Germline loops: CDR1 SQVTM, CDR2 ANQGSEA. This CDR3 is built from 13 residues. Trimming removed 3 bases at V and 4 bases at J, with 9 bases between. In nucleotides, the CDR3 is TGCAGCGTTGATGTGGGGTCCACCGGGGAGCTGTTTTTT. It is translated as CSVDVGSTGELFF.

This clonotype was picked up a small number of times. This rearrangement joins TRBV12-3 or TRBV12-4 to TRBJ1-1, with D possibly TRBD1 on 5 matching bases. V gave up 8 bases and J gave up 1 base, with 11 bases separating them. CDR3 length: 13 residues. CDR3 sequence reads: CASALGANTEAFF. In DNA form, the CDR3 reads TGTGCCAGCGCCCTCGGGGCGAACACTGAAGCTTTCTTT.

This rearrangement joins TRBV20-1 to TRBJ1-1; unclear D gene. Trimming removed 0 bases from V and 0 bases from J, with 11 bases in between. This CDR3 spans 15 amino acids. The germline V gene has CDR1 DFQATT and CDR2 SNEGSKA (reference sequence). In nucleotides, the CDR3 is TGCAGTGCTAGAGACCCCTTTATCGTGAACACTGAAGCTTTCTTT. Protein product: CSARDPFIVNTEAFF.

As DNA, the CDR3 is TGTGCCAGCAGCTTAGAAGGGTTGAAAACCTTC. This gives the protein CASSLEGLKTF. The gene calls are TRBV7-9 and TRBJ1-2; D call uncertain. This CDR3 region has 11 residues. Germline CDR1 is SEHNR and CDR2 is FQNEAQ (reference sequence). V lost 1 base and J lost 14, with 11 bases in between. The whole variable domain, filled in from reference TRBV7-9 and TRBJ1-2, reads DTGVSQNPRHKITKRGQNVTFRCDPISEHNRLYWYRQTLGQGPEFLTYFQNEAQLEKSRLLSDRFSAERPKGSFSTLEIQRTEQGDSAMYLCASSLEGLKTFGSGTRLTVV.

There are a few counts of this clonotype. V gene TRBV5-1 combines with J gene TRBJ2-7; D not certain. The CDR3 runs 14 residues. The V gene lost 4 bases and the J gene lost 1 base, with 12 bases spanning the gap. CDR1 SGHRS and CDR2 YFSETQ come from the germline V gene. The CDR3 region has the DNA TGCGCCAGCAGCACCTACCTGGGGTCCTACGAGCAGTACTTC. As protein: CASSTYLGSYEQYF. The full variable domain, completed using reference TRBV5-1 and TRBJ2-7, is KAGVTQTPRYLIKTRGQQVTLSCSPISGHRSVSWYQQTPGQGLQFLFEYFSETQRNKGNFPGRFSGRQFSNSRSEMNVSTLELGDSALYLCASSTYLGSYEQYFGPGTRLTVT.

The rearrangement links TRBV6-5 to TRBJ2-1; maybe TRBD1 (6 bases). The CDR3 length is 15 residues. V gave up 4 bases and J gave up 6 bases, with 16 bases separating them. CDR1 is MNHEY and CDR2 is SVGAGI in the germline V gene. CDR3 in amino acids: CASSSTAEGGNEQFF. CDR3 DNA: TGTGCCAGCAGTTCCACTGCAGAAGGGGGCAATGAGCAGTTCTTC.

The rearrangement uses TRBV29-1 and TRBJ2-7, with 8 nucleotides matching TRBD1. CDR3 length equals 14 residues. Germline V gives CDR1 SQVTM, CDR2 ANQGSEA. V lost 1 base, J lost 4 bases, and 6 bases stayed unmatched. In DNA, the CDR3 is TGCAGCGTTGAAGTGGCAGGGGGCGGATACGAGCAGTACTTC. It translates to CSVEVAGGGYEQYF.

The table lists this clonotype with many counts. This chain joins TRBV12-3 or TRBV12-4 and TRBJ2-1; a weak D match, TRBD2 (5 bases). The CDR3 has 15 residues. V lost 1 base, J lost 6 bases, and 13 bases lay in between. The CDR3 coding sequence is TGTGCCAGCAGTTTAGAATCGGGAATGGGCAATGAGCAGTTCTTC. This gives the protein CASSLESGMGNEQFF.

DNA of the CDR3: TGTGCCAGCAGCTCCGGACAGGGGCCCAACTATGGCTACACCTTC. Its protein is CASSSGQGPNYGYTF. The chain carries TRBV7-8 and TRBJ1-2; TRBD1 matches 9 bases. The CDR3 totals 15 residues. Germline CDR1 SGHVS, CDR2 FQNEAQ. V dropped 4 bases and J dropped 2; count of bases not matched to a gene: 5.

CDR3 DNA sequence: TGTGCCAGCAGCGATACTGCGGGGACAGCCCAAGAGACCCAGTACTTC. Translation: CASSDTAGTAQETQYF. The chain has TRBV7-9 and TRBJ2-5; tentatively, D is TRBD1 (7 bases). Trimming cost V 5 bases and J 1 base, with 17 bases left between them. This CDR3 has 16 amino acids. Looked up from germline, CDR1 is SEHNR and CDR2 is FQNEAQ (reference sequence). Together with reference TRBV7-9 and TRBJ2-5, the CDR3 gives the full variable domain: DTGVSQNPRHKITKRGQNVTFRCDPISEHNRLYWYRQTLGQGPEFLTYFQNEAQLEKSRLLSDRFSAERPKGSFSTLEIQRTEQGDSAMYLCASSDTAGTAQETQYFGPGTRLLVL.

The genes are TRBV5-1 and TRBJ2-5; D perhaps matches TRBD2 (7 bases). This CDR3 is built from 13 residues. Germline-derived CDR1 and CDR2 are SGHRS and YFSETQ. Trimming shortened V by 6 bases and J by 2 bases, and 11 bases separated the two germline ends. In DNA, the CDR3 is TGCGCCAGCAAGCGGGACACTCAAGAGACCCAGTACTTC. The encoded protein is CASKRDTQETQYF.

The chain links TRBV7-9 to TRBJ2-4, with TRBD1 as a possible D gene (6 bases). Trimming took 0 bases from V and 7 from J, leaving 22 bases between them. This CDR3 spans 18 amino acids. CDR1 is SEHNR and CDR2 is FQNEAQ in the germline V gene (reference sequence). Here the CDR3 DNA reads TGTGCCAGCAGCTTAGCGAAGACCGGGCTTCTCACAGGGAACATTCAGTACTTC. It is translated as CASSLAKTGLLTGNIQYF.

In its sample, this clonotype was seen a few times. The chain uses TRBV6-5 and TRBJ1-5, with a weak D call TRBD1 (5 bases). CDR1 and CDR2 (germline): MNHEY, SVGAGI. V dropped 5 bases and J dropped 6 bases, with 17 bases sitting between them. This CDR3 comprises 15 residues. This chain's CDR3 is CASSSSAGGGQPQHF. In DNA, the CDR3 is TGTGCCAGCAGTAGTTCAGCGGGGGGAGGTCAGCCCCAGCATTTT.

This clonotype was counted a few times. V is TRBV3-1 and J is TRBJ2-2; no clear D gene. The CDR3 is 14 amino acids. V dropped 3 bases and J dropped 6 bases, with 11 bases sitting between them. Per the germline V gene, CDR1 is LGHDT and CDR2 is YNNKEL (reference sequence). The CDR3 DNA reads as TGTGCCAGCAGCCATCTCCAAGGTGCCGGGGAGCTGTTTTTT. Its protein product is CASSHLQGAGELFF.

The chain carries TRBV15 and TRBJ1-2; D is perhaps TRBD1 (5 bases). This CDR3 contains 14 residues. Germline V gives CDR1 LNHNV, CDR2 YYDKDF (reference sequence). Trimming stripped 1 base from V and 2 bases from J, with 8 bases between. CDR3 amino acids: CATSRGGDNYGYTF. DNA for the CDR3: TGTGCCACCAGCAGAGGGGGGGACAACTATGGCTACACCTTC. Full variable domain (rest looked up from reference TRBV15 and TRBJ1-2): DAMVIQNPRYQVTQFGKPVTLSCSQTLNHNVMYWYQQKSSQAPKLLFHYYDKDFNNEADTPDNFQSRRPNTSFCFLDIRSPGLGDTAMYLCATSRGGDNYGYTFGSGTRLTVV.

V is TRBV5-1 and J is TRBJ2-2; D is uncertain. The ends were cut back, 4 bases at V and 9 bases at J, with 13 bases in the middle. The CDR3 extends over 13 amino acids. CDR1 is SGHRS and CDR2 is YFSETQ in the germline V gene. The CDR3: CASSPDSIRELFF. The CDR3 DNA reads as TGCGCCAGCAGCCCAGACTCCATTCGGGAGCTGTTTTTT.

The sample holds a few counts of this clonotype. The rearrangement joins TRBV9 to TRBJ2-3; 7 bases line up with TRBD1. Germline values: CDR1 SGDLS, CDR2 YYNGEE. J was trimmed by 0 bases and V by 3 bases; bases with no gene match: 4. There are 15 residues in the CDR3. CDR3: CASSAGTESTDTQYF. The CDR3, as DNA: TGTGCCAGCAGCGCGGGGACAGAGAGCACAGATACGCAGTATTTT.

The V gene is TRBV12-3 or TRBV12-4, the J gene TRBJ2-7; 9 nucleotides agree with TRBD2. The junction had 10 bases not matched to a gene; V was cut back by 6 bases and J by 4 bases. The CDR3 has 15 amino acids. In DNA, the CDR3 is TGTGCCAGCAGGCGAGCAGGAGCGGGGGGATACGAGCAGTACTTC. Encoded protein: CASRRAGAGGYEQYF.

Here the CDR3 reads CASSREPLAGYEQYF. The CDR3 DNA sequence: TGTGCCAGCAGTCGGGAGCCATTAGCGGGATATGAGCAGTACTTC. J is TRBJ2-7 and V is TRBV3-1, with 8 bases aligning to TRBD2. Trimming cost V 6 bases and J 7 bases; bases outside gene matches: 14. The CDR3 is made up of 15 amino acids. Germline-derived CDR1 and CDR2 are LGHDT and YNNKEL (reference sequence).

This clonotype was detected only a few times. The V and J genes are TRBV20-1 and TRBJ1-1; D remains ambiguous. V was pared by 6 bases and J by 1 base, with 6 bases between. Germline V gene data show CDR1 as DFQATT and CDR2 as SNEGSKA (reference sequence). The CDR3 runs 11 residues. CDR3 sequence: CSAVRNTEAFF. In DNA form, the CDR3 reads TGCAGTGCCGTACGGAACACTGAAGCTTTCTTT.